A selection of T cell receptor beta chains follows, all from one sample in a study of blood T cell repertoires in COVID-19. Assay used: immunoSEQ multiplex PCR; TCRdb lists only in-frame clones, some missing. The data hold 13,000 or so clones, with roughly 84% observed a single time. Specimen: peripheral blood. Receptor source: a human donor in a cohort sampled during active COVID-19. Both conserved end residues are part of each CDR3. The D gene is left open where the match is weak. Not every row has a clone size; where given, it reads once, few, many or a size class.

clone_size j_call d_call v_call cdr3_aa cdr3_nt
. TRBJ1-5 TRBD1 TRBV7-2 CASSLARTGVNQPQHF TGTGCCAGCAGCTTAGCTAGGACAGGGGTGAATCAGCCCCAGCATTTT
. TRBJ2-1 . TRBV7-9 CASSLEHHNEQFF TGTGCCAGCAGCTTAGAACACCACAATGAGCAGTTCTTC
. TRBJ2-7 TRBD1 TRBV20-1 CSASFSGTGVFEQYF TGCAGTGCTAGTTTCTCCGGGACAGGGGTTTTCGAGCAGTACTTC
. TRBJ1-2 TRBD1 TRBV6-5 CASKLQGANSYGYTF TGTGCCAGCAAGCTCCAGGGGGCTAATAGCTATGGCTACACCTTC
. TRBJ2-5 . TRBV7-2 CASSFNLGGWEETQYF TGTGCCAGCAGCTTTAACTTAGGAGGATGGGAAGAGACCCAGTACTTC
. TRBJ2-1 TRBD1 TRBV6-5 CASSVLGTGTNEQFF TGTGCCAGCAGCGTGCTCGGGACAGGAACCAATGAGCAGTTCTTC
. TRBJ2-5 . TRBV3-1/TRBV3-2 CASSQPERRETQYF TGTGCCAGCAGCCAACCGGAGAGGAGGGAGACCCAGTACTTC
once TRBJ2-3 TRBD2 TRBV11-2 CASSPGTSGGDTQYF TGTGCCAGCAGCCCCGGGACTAGCGGGGGGGATACGCAGTATTTT
. TRBJ2-2 . TRBV25-1 CASSEYSPWGRDTGELFF TGTGCCAGCAGTGAATATAGCCCTTGGGGGCGCGACACCGGGGAGCTGTTTTTT
. TRBJ1-1 . TRBV20-1 CSASHRHNTEAFF TGCAGTGCTAGTCACAGGCACAACACTGAAGCTTTCTTT
once TRBJ1-4 . TRBV6-6 CASRRFLNEKLFF TGTGCCAGCAGGAGATTCCTTAATGAAAAACTGTTTTTT
once TRBJ1-6 . TRBV13 CASSLGTRNSPLHF TGTGCCAGCAGCTTAGGGACGAGGAATTCACCCCTCCACTTT
once TRBJ2-3 TRBD2 TRBV29-1 CSVHTSGVGDTQYF TGCAGCGTTCACACTAGCGGGGTAGGGGATACGCAGTATTTT
. TRBJ2-2 . TRBV25-1 CASRNSGQGRAGELFF TGTGCCAGCAGAAATTCCGGGCAGGGGAGGGCCGGGGAGCTGTTTTTT
. TRBJ2-7 . TRBV6-6 CASSYQGYYEQYF TGTGCCAGCAGTTACCAGGGATACTACGAGCAGTACTTC
. TRBJ2-3 . TRBV11-3 CASSLVVADTQYF TGTGCCAGCAGCTTAGTCGTCGCAGATACGCAGTATTTT
few TRBJ2-5 . TRBV9 CASSLGNGGGQETQYF TGTGCCAGCAGCCTAGGGAACGGGGGAGGACAAGAGACCCAGTACTTC
. TRBJ2-1 TRBD2 TRBV7-8 CASSTLLLASGGGNEQFF TGTGCCAGCAGCACGCTACTCCTGGCGAGCGGGGGGGGTAATGAGCAGTTCTTC
. TRBJ2-3 . TRBV2 CASKPSVSTDTQYF TGTGCCAGCAAACCTAGCGTCAGCACAGATACGCAGTATTTT
few TRBJ2-2 . TRBV5-4 CASSKTPGELFF TGTGCCAGCAGCAAAACTCCCGGGGAGCTGTTTTTT
. TRBJ2-5 TRBD1 TRBV7-2 CASSLESGQQETQYF TGTGCCAGCAGCTTAGAATCGGGACAGCAAGAGACCCAGTACTTC
. TRBJ1-5 . TRBV29-1 CSVEGGARGNQPQHF TGCAGCGTTGAAGGCGGGGCGCGGGGCAATCAGCCCCAGCATTTT
. TRBJ2-1 . TRBV6-1 CASSEIELASYNEQFF TGTGCCAGCAGTGAAATCGAGCTTGCCTCCTACAATGAGCAGTTCTTC
. TRBJ1-1 . TRBV30 CAWSAGEDTEAFF TGTGCCTGGAGTGCCGGGGAGGACACTGAAGCTTTCTTT
. TRBJ1-6 . TRBV18 CASSPSGTTRNSPLHF TGTGCCAGCTCACCATCGGGGACTACGAGGAATTCACCCCTCCACTTT
. TRBJ2-3 TRBD2 TRBV7-3 CASSTGTSGTTDTQYF TGTGCCAGCAGCACCGGGACTAGCGGGACCACAGATACGCAGTATTTT